Listed below are T cell receptor beta chains from one sample, sequenced in a study of a mutant IDH1 vaccine in newly diagnosed glioma. These receptors lack a known antigen. Method: immunoSEQ multiplex PCR; TCRdb's copy keeps in-frame clones and lacks some. The sample shows some 30,000 clones, roughly 75% of them seen only once. The sequenced sample was PBMCs, obtained from a glioma patient whose treatment included an IDH1 peptide vaccine. Receptor source: a woman in her thirties or forties with glioma. CDR3s include the opening cysteine and the closing phenylalanine or tryptophan. Fields, in order: clone size, CDR3 length, D gene, J gene, V gene, CDR3 DNA, CDR3 protein. The D gene is left open where the match is weak. Clone size is given for some rows only: seen once, a few or many times, or a class if the clone is expanded.

. 13 . TRBJ1-2 TRBV30 TGTGCCTGGAGTGAGTCACAGCGGTATGGCTACACCTTC CAWSESQRYGYTF
. 12 . TRBJ2-1 TRBV5-6 TGTGCCAGCAGCTTCGATGACAATGAGCAGTTCTTC CASSFDDNEQFF
. 13 . TRBJ2-7 TRBV7-6 TGTGCCAGCAGCAAGACAGAGTTCTACGAGCAGTACTTC CASSKTEFYEQYF
. 15 . TRBJ2-5 TRBV15 TGTGCCACCAGCAGAGAAGGAGAGTCTTTCGAGACCCAGTACTTC CATSREGESFETQYF
. 12 . TRBJ1-2 TRBV30 TGTGCCTGGACCAGGACAGCCTATGGCTACACCTTC CAWTRTAYGYTF
. 15 . TRBJ1-2 TRBV19 TGTGCCAGTAGTCCTTACAGTGGGGGAAACTATGGCTACACCTTC CASSPYSGGNYGYTF
medium-sized 13 TRBD1 TRBJ1-5 TRBV19 TGTGCCAGTACCGGGACAGGTTATCAGCCCCAGCATTTT CASTGTGYQPQHF
. 15 . TRBJ1-2 TRBV4-1 TGCGCCAGCAGCCAGGGGGGCAGAACTAACTATGGCTACACCTTC CASSQGGRTNYGYTF
. 15 . TRBJ1-4 TRBV4-1 TGCGCCAGCAGCCTAGCTTGGAGGTCAAATGAAAAACTGTTTTTT CASSLAWRSNEKLFF
. 11 . TRBJ2-3 TRBV2 TGTGCCAGCAGTGAAGGAGATACGCAGTATTTT CASSEGDTQYF
. 20 TRBD1 TRBJ1-3 TRBV12-5 TGTGCTAGTGGTTTGCCGGGACAGGTATTTTCCCCAATCTCTGGAAACACCATATATTTT CASGLPGQVFSPISGNTIYF
. 15 TRBD2 TRBJ2-5 TRBV7-8 TGTGCCAGCAGCTTAGATCCAGCGGGGGGGCGTCCCCAGTACTTC CASSLDPAGGRPQYF
. 13 . TRBJ2-7 TRBV7-8 TGTGCCAGCAGCCTACCGGGAGACTACGAGCAGTACTTC CASSLPGDYEQYF
. 14 . TRBJ1-1 TRBV6-1 TGTGCCAGCAGTGTGGGGCCGGGTTACACTGAAGCTTTCTTT CASSVGPGYTEAFF
. 15 . TRBJ2-3 TRBV29-1 TGCAGCGTTGGTCGGGGAGCGGAACCCACAGATACGCAGTATTTT CSVGRGAEPTDTQYF
. 14 TRBD1 TRBJ1-2 TRBV29-1 TGCAGCGTTGTAGCCCCCGGGACAGCCTATGGCTACACCTTC CSVVAPGTAYGYTF
few 13 . TRBJ1-5 TRBV14 TGTGCCAGCAGCCAAGCGGGATACACTCCCCAGCATTTT CASSQAGYTPQHF
. 13 . TRBJ2-5 TRBV5-1 TGCGCCAGCAGCTTTGGGGGCGGGGAGACCCAGTACTTC CASSFGGGETQYF
few 15 . TRBJ1-5 TRBV4-2 TGTGCCAGCAGTCCCAGGGTCGATAGCAATCAGCCCCAGCATTTT CASSPRVDSNQPQHF
. 13 . TRBJ2-1 TRBV7-2 TGTGCCAGCAGCTTAGGGTTCTGGAATGAGCAGTTCTTC CASSLGFWNEQFF
. 12 . TRBJ2-7 TRBV7-2 TGTGCCAGCAGCCCCTTCGAGGGCGAGCAGTACTTC CASSPFEGEQYF
. 15 TRBD1 TRBJ1-2 TRBV19 TGTGCCAGCAGCATACGGACAGGGGAAAACTATGGCTACACCTTC CASSIRTGENYGYTF
few 16 . TRBJ2-6 TRBV4-3 TGCGCCAGCAGCCAAGACGTCACCTCTGGGGCCAACGTCCTGACTTTC CASSQDVTSGANVLTF
few 16 TRBD1 TRBJ1-5 TRBV15 TGTGCCACCAGCAGGGGGACAGGGAGGGTCAATCAGCCCCAGCATTTT CATSRGTGRVNQPQHF
. 14 TRBD1 TRBJ1-6 TRBV18 TGTGCCAGCTCACAGGACAGGGGAAATTCACCCCTCCACTTT CASSQDRGNSPLHF
. 13 . TRBJ1-1 TRBV6-5 TGTGCCAGCAGTCGCCTAGTCGGGACTGAAGCTTTCTTT CASSRLVGTEAFF
. 15 . TRBJ2-1 TRBV7-8 TGTGCCAGCAGCGTCCGCGAAGGACCCTACAATGAGCAGTTCTTC CASSVREGPYNEQFF
. 15 TRBD1 TRBJ2-7 TRBV6-5 TGTGCCAGCAGCGCGACAGGGGTTCTCTTTTACGAGCAGTACTTC CASSATGVLFYEQYF
. 13 . TRBJ1-3 TRBV30 TGTGCCTGGAGTCGGATCTCTGGAAACACCATATATTTT CAWSRISGNTIYF
few 19 . TRBJ1-5 TRBV9 TGTGCCAGCAGCGTAGGCCTTAGGTTGGCAGGGGCTAGCAATCAGCCCCAGCATTTT CASSVGLRLAGASNQPQHF
. 12 . TRBJ1-3 TRBV9 TGTGCCAGCAGCGCTCAGGGAAACACCATATATTTT CASSAQGNTIYF
few 15 . TRBJ1-1 TRBV29-1 TGCAGCGTTGAAGACCGAGGGACCGTAGGGACTGAAGCTTTCTTT CSVEDRGTVGTEAFF
. 19 TRBD1 TRBJ2-1 TRBV2 TGTGCCAGCAGTGAAACTGGGACAGGGACGTCGACTAGATCCAATGAGCAGTTCTTC CASSETGTGTSTRSNEQFF
. 12 . TRBJ2-3 TRBV30 TGTGCCTGGAGAGGTTCAGGGAATACGCAGTATTTT CAWRGSGNTQYF
. 15 . TRBJ2-3 TRBV5-4 TGTGCCAGCAGCAACGCGGGTACTAGCACAGATACGCAGTATTTT CASSNAGTSTDTQYF
once 12 . TRBJ2-5 TRBV15 TGTGCCACCAGCAGAGATTATGAGACCCAGTACTTC CATSRDYETQYF
few 15 . TRBJ1-2 TRBV10-3 TGTGCCATCAGTGAGTCGGGGGAGTACGCCGGCGGCTACACCTTC CAISESGEYAGGYTF
. 14 TRBD1 TRBJ1-2 TRBV10-3 TGTGCCATCAGTGAGACGGGACAGGGGACTGGCTACACCTTC CAISETGQGTGYTF
. 14 . TRBJ2-7 TRBV9 TGTGCCAGCAGCGTAGGGGGGGCGACCTACGAGCAGTACTTC CASSVGGATYEQYF
. 14 . TRBJ2-7 TRBV7-9 TGTGCCAGCAGCCTCTCATTGAGCTCCTACGAGCAGTACTTC CASSLSLSSYEQYF
. 14 TRBD1 TRBJ2-3 TRBV5-1 TGCGCCAGCAGGGGACAGGGTTTCTCAGATACGCAGTATTTT CASRGQGFSDTQYF
. 14 TRBD1 TRBJ1-2 TRBV13 TGTGCCAGCAGCTTACCGGGACAGGTATATGGCTACACCTTC CASSLPGQVYGYTF
. 15 TRBD1 TRBJ2-1 TRBV12-5 TGTGCTAGTGGTCGGGGACAGGGGGCGGAGAATGAGCAGTTCTTC CASGRGQGAENEQFF
. 15 TRBD2 TRBJ2-5 TRBV5-4 TGTGCCAGCAGCTTAAGTAAAAGGGAGGGAGAGACCCAGTACTTC CASSLSKREGETQYF
. 15 . TRBJ2-3 TRBV5-1 TGCGCCAGCAGCGAAGACAGAGCTAGCACAGATACGCAGTATTTT CASSEDRASTDTQYF
. 14 . TRBJ1-2 TRBV30 TGTGCCTGGAGTGTTCGCAGGGCTAACTATGGCTACACCTTC CAWSVRRANYGYTF
few 18 TRBD1 TRBJ1-2 TRBV7-2 TGTGCCAGCAGCTTAACATTTCCCGGGACAGGGGGCTCTAGTGGCTACACCTTC CASSLTFPGTGGSSGYTF
. 16 . TRBJ2-5 TRBV9 TGTGCCAGCAGCACTTCCCCATCGAGGTTCCAAGAGACCCAGTACTTC CASSTSPSRFQETQYF